This T cell receptor (beta chain) was sequenced for a study of cytomegalovirus exposure and HLA in healthy donors. Sequencing used immunoSEQ multiplex PCR; TCRdb keeps in-frame clones, though not all of them. The sample includes 150,000 to 200,000 clones, approximately 89% of them seen just once. General study results and limits: Rarity characterized most TCR sequences, yet some public TCRs appeared in many donors.

A word on this clone: The antigen is unknown.

V was pared by 4 bases and J by 3 bases, with 7 bases between. This CDR3 has 14 residues. CDR1 and CDR2 from the germline V gene are MNHEY and SVGAGI. The sample taken for sequencing was PBMCs. The chain links TRBV6-5 to TRBJ1-6, with unresolved D. The origin of this receptor is a man aged 18 to 30 in good health and CMV-seropositive. CDR3 DNA: TGTGCCAGCAGTTGGGCTAACTATAATTCACCCCTCCACTTT. It is translated as CASSWANYNSPLHF.